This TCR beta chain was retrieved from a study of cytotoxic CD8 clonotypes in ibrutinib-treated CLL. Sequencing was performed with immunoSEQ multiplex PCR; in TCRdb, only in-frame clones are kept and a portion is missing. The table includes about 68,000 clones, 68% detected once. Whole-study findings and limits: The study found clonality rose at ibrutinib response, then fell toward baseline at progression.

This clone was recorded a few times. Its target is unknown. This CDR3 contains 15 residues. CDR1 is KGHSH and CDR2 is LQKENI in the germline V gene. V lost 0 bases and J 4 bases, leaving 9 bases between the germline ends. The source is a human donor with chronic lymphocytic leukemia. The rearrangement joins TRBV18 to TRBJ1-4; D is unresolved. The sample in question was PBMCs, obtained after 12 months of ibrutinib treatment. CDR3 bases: TGTGCCAGCTCACCACCGGGGTTTAGTAATGAAAAACTGTTTTTT. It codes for CASSPPGFSNEKLFF. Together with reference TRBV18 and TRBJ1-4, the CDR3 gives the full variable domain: NAGVMQNPRHLVRRRGQEARLRCSPMKGHSHVYWYRQLPEEGLKFMVYLQKENIIDESGMPKERFSAEFPKEGPSILRIQQVVRGDSAAYFCASSPPGFSNEKLFFGSGTQLSVL.